Following are 32 T cell receptor beta chains from one sample sequenced in a study of blood T cell repertoires in COVID-19. Method: immunoSEQ multiplex PCR; TCRdb's copy keeps in-frame clones and lacks some. Altogether around 260,000 clones are present, 84% being singletons, with the ten largest covering over 4%. Sequencing was carried out using PBMCs or T cells enriched from blood (not recorded which). The source of these receptors is a man aged 25 to 40 with acute COVID-19.

This clone was recorded only once. CDR3 DNA sequence: TGCGCCAGCAGCTTGGCCCTAGCGGTGGGTGAGCAGTTCTTC. Protein: CASSLALAVGEQFF. The V call is TRBV5-1, the J call TRBJ2-1; 7 positions agree with TRBD2. This CDR3 contains 14 residues. Unmatched junction bases numbered 6, after V lost 0 bases and J lost 9 bases. Germline lookup yields CDR1 SGHRS and CDR2 YFSETQ.

J is TRBJ1-6 and V is TRBV14; a possible D gene is TRBD1 (6 bases). The V gene's germline CDR1 is SGHDN and CDR2 FVKESK. V was trimmed by 5 bases and J by 6 bases, leaving 14 bases between them. This CDR3 spans 15 amino acids. DNA for the CDR3: TGTGCCAGCAGCGAAACACAGGGACGTAATTCACCCCTCCACTTT. Protein sequence: CASSETQGRNSPLHF.

The chain combines TRBV20-1 with TRBJ2-3; D perhaps matches TRBD2 (6 bases). Germline CDR1 and CDR2: DFQATT and SNEGSKA (reference sequence). CDR3 length equals 15 residues. Trimming left V 3 bases short and J 1 base short, with 14 bases between. The chain's CDR3 is CSASLPSGRTDTQYF. The CDR3, as DNA: TGCAGTGCTAGTCTACCGAGCGGGCGCACAGATACGCAGTATTTT.

This sequence joins TRBV27 and TRBJ2-5, with 7 bases that match TRBD2. From germline, CDR1 is MNHEY and CDR2 SMNVEV (reference sequence). J lost 5 bases, V lost 6 bases, and 6 bases had no gene match. This CDR3 region has 13 residues. CDR3 nucleotides: TGTGCCAGCAGGGGACTATCATCGGAGACCCAGTACTTC. It specifies CASRGLSSETQYF.

This chain connects TRBV2 to TRBJ1-6; D possibly corresponds to TRBD1 (5 bases). V was clipped by 0 bases and J by 5 bases, with 20 bases between them. The CDR3 loop spans 19 amino acids. CDR1 is SNHLY and CDR2 is FYNNEI in the germline V gene. In DNA, the CDR3 is TGTGCCAGCAGTGAAGCTGGGGGTCGGGCGGGACCTCATAATTCACCCCTCCACTTT. This codes for CASSEAGGRAGPHNSPLHF. Variable domain in full (rest from reference TRBV2 and TRBJ1-6): EPEVTQTPSHQVTQMGQEVILRCVPISNHLYFYWYRQILGQKVEFLVSFYNNEISEKSEIFDDQFSVERPDGSNFTLKIRSTKLEDSAMYFCASSEAGGRAGPHNSPLHFGNGTRLTVT.

The rearrangement uses TRBV6-1 and TRBJ1-2, with D possibly being TRBD1 (5 bases). V gave up 0 bases and J gave up 4 bases, with 12 bases separating them. Germline values: CDR1 MNHNS, CDR2 SASEGT. The CDR3 is 15 amino acids. For the CDR3, the DNA is TGTGCCAGCAGTGAAGCCCTTCGGGGGGGCTATGGCTACACCTTC. This encodes CASSEALRGGYGYTF.

This clone has just one count. This chain joins TRBV6-5 and TRBJ1-2; D is possibly TRBD1 (6 bases). Germline values: CDR1 MNHEY, CDR2 SVGAGI. The V end lost 2 bases, the J end lost 4 bases, and 11 bases lay between the germline ends. The CDR3 totals 14 residues. As DNA, the CDR3 is TGTGCCAGCAGTTACCAGGACAGCGCCTATGGCTACACCTTC. Translating it yields CASSYQDSAYGYTF.

The chain links TRBV11-3 to TRBJ1-2; D gene uncertain. Germline CDR1 reads SGHNT; CDR2 reads YENEEA. This CDR3 has 14 residues. V lost 5 bases and J lost 0, with 10 bases in between. CDR3 residues: CASSPRRTNYGYTF. CDR3 in DNA: TGTGCCAGCAGCCCCCGGCGGACTAACTATGGCTACACCTTC.

V is TRBV28 and J is TRBJ1-2, with a tentative D call TRBD1 (5 bases). Germline lookup yields CDR1 MDHEN and CDR2 SYDVKM. This CDR3 has 14 residues. V lost 3 bases and J lost 8, with 16 bases in between. CDR3 residues: CASSLEGPAVGYTF. DNA for the CDR3: TGTGCCAGCAGTTTGGAGGGACCGGCAGTGGGCTACACCTTC.

This clone was counted once. The rearrangement joins TRBV11-1 to TRBJ2-2, with D unresolved. V gave up 4 bases and J gave up 6 bases, with 9 bases separating them. CDR3 length: 13 amino acids. Germline V lookup: CDR1 SGHAT, CDR2 FQDESV (reference sequence). Here the CDR3 DNA reads TGTGCCAGCAGCTCCACCCCAGCCGGGGAGCTGTTTTTT. Protein product: CASSSTPAGELFF.

The V and J genes are TRBV9 and TRBJ2-3, with 10 bases matching TRBD1. From germline, CDR1 is SGDLS and CDR2 YYNGEE. V lost 4 bases and J lost 4; bases outside the gene matches: 9. The CDR3 length is 16 residues. The CDR3 DNA reads as TGTGCCAGCAGCAGGACTCGGGACAGGGGAGCAGATACGCAGTATTTT. This gives the protein CASSRTRDRGADTQYF.

The V gene is TRBV11-2, the J gene TRBJ1-2; no clear D. Germline CDR1 reads SGHAT; CDR2 reads FQNNGV. This CDR3 contains 13 residues. The V gene lost 5 bases and the J gene lost 6 bases, with 13 bases spanning the gap. CDR3 in DNA: TGTGCCAGCAGCAGCCAGGTGCTTGATGGCTACACCTTC. Protein product: CASSSQVLDGYTF.

This clone has just one count. The chain carries TRBV15 and TRBJ2-1, with TRBD2 matching over 8 bases. Trimming took 3 bases from V and 7 from J; bases not matched to a gene: 11. The germline gives CDR1 LNHNV, CDR2 YYDKDF (reference sequence). The length of the CDR3 is 16 residues. Here the CDR3 DNA reads TGTGCCACCAGCAGTGGGGAGGGACTAGTGGGTAATGAGCAGTTCTTC. Amino acids: CATSSGEGLVGNEQFF.

This clone was seen only once. The gene calls are TRBV19 and TRBJ2-2, with D possibly TRBD1 on 6 matching bases. The V end was cut by 0 bases, the J end by 5 bases, with 10 bases between. The CDR3 covers 15 residues. Germline V gene data show CDR1 as LNHDA and CDR2 as SQIVND (reference sequence). CDR3 region: CASSIETGSTGELFF. The CDR3 nucleotides are TGTGCCAGTAGTATAGAGACAGGTTCTACCGGGGAGCTGTTTTTT.

The J gene is TRBJ2-6, the V gene TRBV7-6; D possibly corresponds to TRBD2 (6 bases). V was pared by 4 bases and J by 4 bases, with 11 bases between. Germline lookup yields CDR1 SGHVS and CDR2 FNYEAQ. The CDR3 loop spans 15 amino acids. CDR3: CASSSGGPGANVLTF. The CDR3 bases are TGTGCCAGCAGCTCCGGGGGTCCCGGGGCCAACGTCCTGACTTTC.

This clone was picked up a small number of times. J is TRBJ1-2 and V is TRBV9; TRBD1 matches at 8 bases. V was pared by 0 bases and J by 3 bases, with 13 bases of the junction left unmatched. The CDR3 runs to 18 residues. Germline loops: CDR1 SGDLS, CDR2 YYNGEE. The CDR3 bases are TGTGCCAGCAGCGTAGTGGACAGGGCTCGTCGTATTCACTATGGCTACACCTTC. It yields the protein CASSVVDRARRIHYGYTF.

This clone was seen a single time. This chain joins TRBV24-1 and TRBJ2-1; 7 nucleotides agree with TRBD1. The CDR3 runs 14 residues. Looked up from germline, CDR1 is KGHDR and CDR2 is SFDVKD. V lost 5 bases and J lost 2; bases outside the gene matches: 2. The CDR3 sequence is CATSAQGPYNEQFF. The CDR3, as DNA: TGTGCCACCAGTGCACAGGGGCCCTACAATGAGCAGTTCTTC.

The chain uses TRBV6-5 and TRBJ1-2; possible D gene TRBD1, 6 bases. This CDR3 has 13 residues. V gave up 6 bases and J gave up 8 bases, with 16 bases separating them. Germline V lookup: CDR1 MNHEY, CDR2 SVGAGI. CDR3 amino acids: CASRLEQGRGYTF. In DNA, the CDR3 is TGTGCCAGCAGATTAGAACAGGGTCGGGGCTACACCTTC.

This clone was seen just once. The chain couples TRBV6-5 to TRBJ2-2; 8 bases map to TRBD2. This CDR3 contains 15 residues. CDR1 and CDR2 from the germline V gene are MNHEY and SVGAGI. Trimming at V came to 6 bases and at J to 5 bases, leaving 8 bases not matched to a gene. For the CDR3, the DNA is TGTGCCAGCAGCCTAGGGACTAGGCCGACCGGGGAGCTGTTTTTT. Amino acid sequence: CASSLGTRPTGELFF.

This clone came up once. The J gene is TRBJ1-4, the V gene TRBV5-1; D ambiguous. Looked up from germline, CDR1 is SGHRS and CDR2 is YFSETQ. The CDR3 sequence is 15 residues long. The germline V and J ends were trimmed by 0 bases and 7 bases, with 13 bases remaining between them. The CDR3 bases are TGCGCCAGCAGCTTGGCCGGGGAGAGGATTGAAAAACTGTTTTTT. Protein sequence: CASSLAGERIEKLFF.

This chain joins TRBV9 and TRBJ1-2; 7 nucleotides agree with TRBD1. Germline V CDR1 and CDR2: SGDLS, YYNGEE. The J segment lost 1 base and the V segment lost 0 bases, leaving 3 bases of the junction unmatched. The CDR3 is 15 amino acids. In DNA form, the CDR3 reads TGTGCCAGCAGCGTAGGACAGGGACTTAACTATGGCTACACCTTC. Its protein product is CASSVGQGLNYGYTF.

The gene calls are TRBV9 and TRBJ2-5; D perhaps matches TRBD1 (5 bases). This CDR3 is built from 16 residues. The germline CDR1 and CDR2 sequences are SGDLS and YYNGEE. Trimming cost V 0 bases and J 2 bases, with 14 bases left between them. CDR3 protein: CASSVATVTAQETQYF. CDR3 DNA sequence: TGTGCCAGCAGCGTAGCTACTGTGACAGCTCAAGAGACCCAGTACTTC.

The genes are TRBV7-2 and TRBJ2-1, with 9 nucleotides matching TRBD1. V lost 7 bases, J lost 5 bases, and 6 bases stayed unmatched. Germline CDR1 and CDR2: SGHTA and FQGNSA. This CDR3 is built from 14 residues. The CDR3, as DNA: TGTGCCAGCACCGCGGGACAGGGAAACAATGAGCAGTTCTTC. It specifies CASTAGQGNNEQFF.

The chain uses TRBV6-5 and TRBJ2-5, with TRBD2 identical over 11 bases. Germline CDR1 reads MNHEY; CDR2 reads SVGAGI. The V segment lost 0 bases and the J segment 5 bases; nucleotides outside the gene matches: 5. This CDR3 is 16 amino acids long. In nucleotides, the CDR3 is TGTGCCAGCAGTTACTCGATACTAGCGGGAGCCGAGACCCAGTACTTC. Translating it yields CASSYSILAGAETQYF.

The chain joins TRBV9 to TRBJ2-1, with 7 bases fitting TRBD2. V shed 1 base and J 4 bases; nucleotides not matched to a gene: 2. Germline CDR1 is SGDLS and CDR2 is YYNGEE. The CDR3 loop spans 14 amino acids. For the CDR3, the DNA is TGTGCCAGCAGCGTACCTAGCGGATACAATGAGCAGTTCTTC. It translates to CASSVPSGYNEQFF.

The chain joins TRBV7-8 to TRBJ1-1, with D unresolved. This CDR3 has 14 amino acids. Germline loops: CDR1 SGHVS, CDR2 FQNEAQ. V lost 3 bases, J lost 1 base, and 9 bases lay in between. The CDR3 nucleotides read TGTGCCAGCAGCTTCGGCGGGAGGAACACTGAAGCTTTCTTT. Protein sequence: CASSFGGRNTEAFF.

The chain uses TRBV6-1 and TRBJ1-3; maybe TRBD1 (5 bases). The germline V gene has CDR1 MNHNS and CDR2 SASEGT. Trimming cost V 2 bases and J 0 bases, with 8 bases left between them. This CDR3 region has 15 residues. CDR3 sequence (DNA): TGTGCCAGCAGTGAACAGGGCAGCTCTGGAAACACCATATATTTT. It translates to CASSEQGSSGNTIYF.

The chain uses TRBV11-3 and TRBJ2-1, with D maybe TRBD1 (6 bases). This CDR3 region has 14 residues. Deletions cut 5 bases from V and 1 base from J, with 9 bases between. Germline assignment: CDR1 SGHNT and CDR2 YENEEA. CDR3 in amino acids: CASSHQGSYNEQFF. DNA for the CDR3: TGTGCCAGCAGCCACCAGGGGTCCTACAATGAGCAGTTCTTC.

This chain connects TRBV19 to TRBJ2-3, with 7 bases lining up with TRBD1. CDR1 is LNHDA and CDR2 is SQIVND in the germline V gene (reference sequence). The V and J ends lost 6 bases and 3 bases, in that order; junction bases with no gene match: 9. The CDR3 is made up of 15 amino acids. CDR3 sequence: CASRPRGSGTDTQYF. The CDR3 bases are TGTGCCAGTAGGCCCAGGGGGAGTGGGACAGATACGCAGTATTTT.

In this sample, this clone turned up a few times. The V call is TRBV7-8, the J call TRBJ2-7; 9 nucleotides line up with TRBD1. CDR1 is SGHVS and CDR2 is FQNEAQ in the germline V gene. V was clipped by 5 bases and J by 6 bases; unmatched bases: 11. This CDR3 comprises 15 residues. Written as DNA, the CDR3 is TGTGCCAGCAGCCGCAACCAGGGACAGGGAGTCGAGCAGTACGTC. Encoded protein: CASSRNQGQGVEQYV.

V is TRBV28 and J is TRBJ1-1, with D perhaps matching TRBD1 (6 bases). The length of the CDR3 is 15 residues. V dropped 6 bases and J dropped 1 base, with 15 bases sitting between them. From germline, CDR1 is MDHEN and CDR2 SYDVKM. CDR3 in DNA: TGTGCCAGCAGCCCCCCAGGGGCCCGGAACACTGAAGCTTTCTTT. Translated, it gives CASSPPGARNTEAFF. Supplemented by reference TRBV28 and TRBJ1-1, the full variable domain reads DVKVTQSSRYLVKRTGEKVFLECVQDMDHENMFWYRQDPGLGLRLIYFSYDVKMKEKGDIPEGYSVSREKKERFSLILESASTNQTSMYLCASSPPGARNTEAFFGQGTRLTVV.

CDR3 residues: CASSLAPTGADSPLHF. For the CDR3, the DNA is TGTGCCAGCAGCTTGGCCCCGACAGGGGCCGATTCACCCCTCCACTTT. The chain carries TRBV5-5 and TRBJ1-6; TRBD1 aligns across 8 bases. Germline CDR1 SGHKS, CDR2 YYEKEE (reference sequence). CDR3 length: 16 amino acids. V gave up 0 bases and J gave up 8 bases; unmatched junction bases: 7.